This is a list of T cell receptor beta chains from one sample in a study of blood T cell repertoires in COVID-19. Here immunoSEQ multiplex PCR was the method, and the copy in TCRdb shows in-frame clones only, minus some. The sample includes roughly 570,000 clones, roughly nine tenths seen only once; the top ten take under 8.5%. What was sequenced was peripheral blood. The receptors shown here come from a woman in her 50s with COVID-19, enrolled during active disease. Each CDR3 is given without its conserved first and last residue. The listing skips clone size in some rows; elsewhere it reads once, few, many or a size class.

>.|TRBV7-2|TRBJ2-1
ASSNSDFINNEQF
>few|TRBV11-3|TRBJ2-7
ASSLGGGSYEQY
>.|TRBV19|TRBJ1-2
ASSSQGELPNYGYT
>.|TRBV5-1|TRBJ2-5
ASSAPTGTGEETQY
>once|TRBV5-5|TRBJ1-5
ASSQGTGRNQPQH
>.|TRBV7-7|TRBJ2-7
ASSLAAGYEQY
>once|TRBV10-2|TRBJ2-7
ASSALGQIYEQY
>.|TRBV6-1|TRBJ1-4
ASSELGGQNEKLF
>.|TRBV4-1|TRBJ2-2
ASSQWTGNTGELF
>.|TRBV5-6|TRBJ2-5
ASSLGSPGTQY
>few|TRBV2|TRBJ1-6
ASSAGGQPNSPLH
>.|TRBV13|TRBJ1-1
ASGLGQDTEAF
>.|TRBV28|TRBJ1-1
ASSFGPQGTEAF
>.|TRBV6-6|TRBJ1-5
ASSYPPGLNNQPQH
>.|TRBV29-1|TRBJ1-2
SVEDRWDRAGGYT
>.|TRBV11-2|TRBJ2-7
ASSLPRDRPISYEQY
>.|TRBV5-1|TRBJ1-1
ASSPLGARGTEAF
>.|TRBV4-1|TRBJ1-2
ASSQWSGINYGYT
>.|TRBV5-4|TRBJ1-1
ASKPTGPNTEAF
>.|TRBV7-9|TRBJ1-2
ASSGRDANYGYT
>.|TRBV13|TRBJ1-6
ASSSSGSSPLH
>.|TRBV30|TRBJ1-3
AWTERDTNPRGGNTIY
>.|TRBV12-5|TRBJ1-2
ASGRDRLDYGYT
>.|TRBV9|TRBJ1-2
ASSIGQGSDGYT
>.|TRBV19|TRBJ1-5
ATRGTDALLGNQPQH
>.|TRBV5-1|TRBJ1-2
ASSLGAQGAGGYT
>.|TRBV19|TRBJ1-1
ASMRTGAMNTEAF
>.|TRBV9|TRBJ2-7
ASSGRDRGTYEQY
>few|TRBV30|TRBJ1-2
AWSKTRGRDGYT
>few|TRBV6-6|TRBJ1-6
ASGGDQVRSPLH
>.|TRBV24-1|TRBJ1-1
ATQGHNTEAF
>.|TRBV12-3/TRBV12-4|TRBJ1-2
ASSAGGGYT
>.|TRBV6-5|TRBJ1-5
ASAAGGNQPQH
>.|TRBV5-1|TRBJ1-3
ASSSMYRDSGNTIY
>.|TRBV13|TRBJ1-2
ASSRDWDGYT
>.|TRBV5-1|TRBJ2-3
ASRIMGGTTDTQY
>.|TRBV29-1|TRBJ1-2
SVERTGVNYGYT
>.|TRBV18|TRBJ1-2
ASSPPPGRGYT
>.|TRBV13|TRBJ2-3
ASNSRTSGGGTTDTQY
>.|TRBV3-1/TRBV3-2|TRBJ2-3
ASSQIRADTQY